One sample yielded the 8 T cell receptor beta chains listed below, sequenced in a study of PD-L1 blockade in urothelial cancer. Method: immunoSEQ multiplex PCR; TCRdb's copy keeps in-frame clones and lacks some. The sample has some 40,000 clones, more than 80% seen once; the top ten hold about 7.9%. Time point specified: peripheral blood 6 weeks after treatment start. Material: PBMCs, obtained around atezolizumab (anti-PD-L1) treatment. The receptors shown here come from a man aged 70-80 years with urothelial cancer.

This clone was seen more than once but under ten times. The chain recombines TRBV27 with TRBJ2-7, with 7 bases identical to TRBD2. The ends lost 3 bases at V and 0 bases at J; junction bases unmatched: 5. Germline V gene data show CDR1 as MNHEY and CDR2 as SMNVEV (reference sequence). The length of the CDR3 is 15 residues. CDR3 DNA sequence: TGTGCCAGCAGTTTTGGGGGGGGGAGCTCCTACGAGCAGTACTTC. This gives the protein CASSFGGGSSYEQYF.

V usage is TRBV5-6 and J usage is TRBJ2-2; 7 bases fit TRBD1. With V trimmed by 4 bases and J by 6 bases, 9 bases remained unmatched. Germline lookup yields CDR1 SGHDT and CDR2 YYEEEE. The CDR3 contains 15 residues. The CDR3: CASSKLPGQPGELFF. The CDR3 bases are TGTGCCAGCAGCAAGCTCCCGGGACAGCCCGGGGAGCTGTTTTTT.

This sequence joins TRBV6-1 and TRBJ1-5, with TRBD1 matching 10 bases. CDR3 length equals 13 residues. Germline lookup yields CDR1 MNHNS and CDR2 SASEGT. With V trimmed by 5 bases and J by 7 bases, 2 bases remained unmatched. The CDR3 reads CASSSTGGQPQHF. The CDR3, as DNA: TGTGCCAGCAGTTCGACAGGGGGCCAGCCCCAGCATTTT.

The chain joins TRBV5-1 to TRBJ2-5, with 8 bases fitting TRBD1. In germline, CDR1 is SGHRS, CDR2 YFSETQ. Losses at the gene ends were 0 bases for V and 5 bases for J; bases not matched to a gene: 3. The CDR3 loop spans 14 amino acids. The CDR3: CASSLARGQETQYF. As DNA, the CDR3 is TGCGCCAGCAGCTTGGCCAGGGGGCAGGAGACCCAGTACTTC.

The rearrangement uses TRBV7-9 and TRBJ1-2; TRBD1 agrees at 7 bases. The CDR3 runs to 15 residues. The V gene end was trimmed by 1 base and the J gene end by 7 bases; junction bases not matched to a gene: 9. Germline CDR1 is SEHNR and CDR2 is FQNEAQ (reference sequence). CDR3 nucleotides: TGTGCCAGCAGCTTAGGACAGGGACCGCTTAGTGGCTACACCTTC. Its translation: CASSLGQGPLSGYTF.

The rearrangement joins TRBV5-4 to TRBJ1-3; TRBD1 might be the D (6 bases). The germline V gene encodes CDR1 SGHNT and CDR2 YYREEE (reference sequence). The CDR3 has 16 amino acids. Trimming took off 0 bases at V and 6 bases at J, with 16 bases between the two ends. The CDR3 region is CASSLGPAGAENTIYF. For the CDR3, the DNA is TGTGCCAGCAGCTTGGGTCCCGCGGGGGCGGAAAACACCATATATTTT.

The CDR3 sequence: CASSLVSSGPGGPGELFF. Here the CDR3 DNA reads TGTGCCAGCAGCTTAGTTTCCTCCGGGCCGGGGGGGCCCGGGGAGCTGTTTTTT. This rearrangement joins TRBV7-6 to TRBJ2-2; 8 bases are a match to TRBD2. CDR3 length: 18 amino acids. Germline V gives CDR1 SGHVS, CDR2 FNYEAQ. With 1 base clipped from V and 6 bases from J, the junction kept 13 bases outside the gene matches.

The chain carries TRBV5-1 and TRBJ2-1, with D possibly matching TRBD1 (6 bases). This CDR3 is built from 15 residues. V gave up 0 bases and J gave up 6 bases, with 13 bases separating them. From germline, CDR1 is SGHRS and CDR2 YFSETQ. CDR3 nucleotide sequence: TGCGCCAGCAGCTTGGAATCTACAGGGCGCAATGAGCAGTTCTTC. Translated, it gives CASSLESTGRNEQFF. The variable domain in full, with the rest retrieved from reference TRBV5-1 and TRBJ2-1, is KAGVTQTPRYLIKTRGQQVTLSCSPISGHRSVSWYQQTPGQGLQFLFEYFSETQRNKGNFPGRFSGRQFSNSRSEMNVSTLELGDSALYLCASSLESTGRNEQFFGPGTRLTVL.